A single sample gave rise to the 30 T cell receptor beta chains below, sequenced in a study of post-analysis software for immune sequencing data. Study-wide results and caveats: Elevated frequency relative to controls characterized roughly 5 TRBV segments in patients, TRBV5-6, TRBV5-1 and TRBV20-1 among them.

Carried by the TCR beta cDNA libraries were unique molecular identifiers. TCRdb used MiXCR to reprocess the PCR reads, holding one entry per CDR3 protein. The sample records 380,000 or so distinct CDR3 sequences, less than 40% being singletons. No antigens are known for them. The material sequenced was blood. Receptors were obtained from a girl aged 5-17 years with multiple sclerosis.

The chain couples TRBV7-3 to TRBJ2-1; a weak D match, TRBD2 (6 bases). V lost 5 bases and J 4 bases, leaving 21 bases between the germline ends. The V gene's germline CDR1 is SGHTA and CDR2 FQGTGA. CDR3 length equals 17 residues. As DNA, the CDR3 is TGTGCCAGCAGCACGATAGCGCGGAGGGCCGTATACAATGAGCAGTTCTTC. Protein: CASSTIARRAVYNEQFF. The whole variable domain, filled in from reference TRBV7-3 and TRBJ2-1, reads GAGVSQTPSNKVTEKGKYVELRCDPISGHTALYWYRQSLGQGPEFLIYFQGTGAADDSGLPNDRFFAVRPEGSVSTLKIQRTERGDSAVYLCASSTIARRAVYNEQFFGPGTRLTVL.

The V and J genes are TRBV4-1 and TRBJ1-2; perhaps TRBD1 as D (6 bases). Germline assignment: CDR1 MGHRA and CDR2 YSYEKL. V was cut by 3 bases and J by 4 bases, with 15 bases left in between. The CDR3 loop spans 15 amino acids. CDR3 region: CASSQPGQAFYGYTF. CDR3 bases: TGCGCCAGCAGCCAGCCGGGACAAGCCTTCTATGGCTACACCTTC.

A few counts support this clonotype. The chain recombines TRBV9 with TRBJ2-5; D assignment may be TRBD1 or TRBD2 (5 bases each). The CDR3 loop spans 14 amino acids. Germline CDR1 and CDR2: SGDLS and YYNGEE. The V end was cut by 0 bases, the J end by 2 bases, with 8 bases between. The CDR3 nucleotides are TGTGCCAGCAGCGTAGGGGACGGTCAAGAGACCCAGTACTTC. Translating it yields CASSVGDGQETQYF.

In the case of this clonotype: It may be a read error: a sequence one base away is much more abundant. This sequence joins TRBV25-1 and TRBJ2-7; D gene unclear. Germline V gene lookup returns CDR1 MGHDK and CDR2 SYGVNS. CDR3 size: 11 residues. V lost 6 bases and J lost 3, with 6 bases in between. The CDR3 sequence: CASSFVYEQYF. DNA for the CDR3: TGTGCCAGCAGCTTCGTCTACGAGCAGTACTTC.

This clonotype was seen a handful of times. CDR3 sequence (DNA): TGCGCCAGCAGCCAAGCGGAGAGCGACTACGAGCAGTACTTC. Translated, it gives CASSQAESDYEQYF. J is TRBJ2-7 and V is TRBV4-1; no firm D call. Germline V CDR1 and CDR2: MGHRA, YSYEKL. Trimming took off 1 base at V and 3 bases at J, with 10 bases between the two ends. The CDR3 has 14 amino acids.

This clonotype was seen a few times. The CDR3 reads CASSLKVGRSGANVLTF. CDR3 nucleotides: TGTGCCAGCAGCTTAAAAGTAGGCCGCTCTGGGGCCAACGTCCTGACTTTC. The rearrangement joins TRBV11-2 to TRBJ2-6; D unresolved. V was pared by 2 bases and J by 0 bases, with 11 bases between. This CDR3 region has 17 residues. Germline loops: CDR1 SGHAT, CDR2 FQNNGV.

CDR3 DNA sequence: TGTGCCAGCAGTCGCTTTCGGGACACTGAAGCTTTCTTT. Amino acid sequence: CASSRFRDTEAFF. The chain links TRBV6-6 to TRBJ1-1; D remains ambiguous. V lost 5 bases to trimming and J lost 3 bases, with 10 bases between them. This CDR3 comprises 13 residues. Germline loops: CDR1 MNHNY, CDR2 SVGAGI (reference sequence).

The chain is built from TRBV2 and TRBJ1-5, with D possibly being TRBD1 (5 bases). Between the trimmed V and J ends, which lost 4 bases and 7 bases, there was a span of 11 bases. Germline V gene data show CDR1 as SNHLY and CDR2 as FYNNEI. The CDR3 has 13 amino acids. In DNA form, the CDR3 reads TGTGCCAGCAGTGGGGGGGGGTACCAGCCCCAGCATTTT. This sequence encodes CASSGGGYQPQHF.

The chain employs TRBV12-5 and TRBJ1-4; no firm D call. CDR1 and CDR2 (germline): LGHNT, FRNRAP. Trimming took off 7 bases at V and 8 bases at J, with 14 bases between the two ends. CDR3 length: 13 residues. The CDR3 nucleotides are TGTGCTAGTGCTCTTCTTGAGGAGGAAAAACTGTTTTTT. It codes for CASALLEEEKLFF.

The chain has TRBV7-2 and TRBJ2-1; no clear D. Trimming removed 1 base at V and 9 bases at J, with 7 bases between. This CDR3 region has 12 residues. The germline gives CDR1 SGHTA, CDR2 FQGNSA. The CDR3 spells CASSLVFGEQFF. The CDR3 bases are TGTGCCAGCAGCTTAGTGTTTGGTGAGCAGTTCTTC.

DNA for the CDR3: TGCAGTGCTAGTCGGACTGGTCTCCGTTACGAGCAGTACTTC. It specifies CSASRTGLRYEQYF. V gene TRBV20-1 combines with J gene TRBJ2-7; possible D gene TRBD2, 5 bases. This CDR3 comprises 14 residues. Trimming left V 3 bases short and J 4 bases short, with 16 bases between. CDR1 DFQATT and CDR2 SNEGSKA come from the germline V gene (reference sequence).

As for this clonotype: Since a much larger clone is just one base distant, this may be a read error. This chain links TRBV6-2 or TRBV6-3 with TRBJ2-1; D is unclear. Germline V lookup: CDR1 MNHEY, CDR2 SVGEGT. V lost 5 bases and J lost 2, with 13 bases in between. This CDR3 has 15 residues. CDR3 nucleotides: TGTGCCAGCAGTCCCCCGAAGGTCGCCTACAATGAGCAGTTCTTC. This translates into CASSPPKVAYNEQFF.

The V and J genes are TRBV5-6 and TRBJ1-6, with unresolved D. Germline CDR1 is SGHDT and CDR2 is YYEEEE. V was trimmed by 2 bases and J by 10 bases, leaving 7 bases between them. The CDR3 covers 12 residues. The CDR3, as DNA: TGTGCCAGCAGCTTATATAGGTCACCCCTCCACTTT. Its translation is CASSLYRSPLHF.

This clonotype has only a few counts. The J gene is TRBJ2-7, the V gene TRBV7-2, with D perhaps matching TRBD1 (5 bases). CDR3 length: 14 amino acids. From germline, CDR1 is SGHTA and CDR2 FQGNSA. Trimming shortened V by 1 base and J by 5 bases, and 12 bases separated the two germline ends. DNA for the CDR3: TGTGCCAGCAGCTTAGACCAGGGTTCCCACGAGCAGTACTTC. Translation gives CASSLDQGSHEQYF.

This clonotype was seen many times. The chain combines TRBV4-1 with TRBJ2-1; 8 bases line up with TRBD1. The CDR3 contains 16 residues. With 0 bases clipped from V and 4 bases from J, the junction kept 5 bases outside the gene matches. CDR1 and CDR2 from the germline V gene are MGHRA and YSYEKL. The DNA of the CDR3 is TGCGCCAGCAGCCAAGAATCCAGGGGGCAATACAATGAGCAGTTCTTC. Translating gives CASSQESRGQYNEQFF.

This clonotype was seen only a few times. J is TRBJ2-3 and V is TRBV12-3 or TRBV12-4; the D gene could be TRBD1 or TRBD2 (7 bases each). The CDR3 length is 15 residues. V dropped 6 bases and J dropped 7 bases, with 20 bases sitting between them. The CDR3 DNA reads as TGTGCCAGCAGACCTGCAGGGGGGGAGCGTCATACGCAGTATTTT. It codes for CASRPAGGERHTQYF.

The V and J genes are TRBV9 and TRBJ1-2; 7 positions match TRBD1. V shed 3 bases and J 4 bases; nucleotides not matched to a gene: 3. The germline V gene encodes CDR1 SGDLS and CDR2 YYNGEE. The CDR3 has 13 residues. The CDR3 protein is CASSDGQVYGYTF. The CDR3 DNA reads TGTGCCAGCAGCGACGGACAGGTCTATGGCTACACCTTC.

This clonotype appeared a few times. This chain connects TRBV6-5 to TRBJ2-6; possible D gene TRBD1, 6 bases. Trimming took 5 bases from V and 3 from J, leaving 14 bases between them. Per germline, CDR1 MNHEY and CDR2 SVGAGI. The CDR3 has 16 residues. CDR3 protein: CASSTTGSGGANVLTF. For the CDR3, the DNA is TGTGCCAGCAGTACAACAGGGTCCGGTGGGGCCAACGTCCTGACTTTC.

Many counts were recorded for this clonotype. This rearrangement joins TRBV20-1 to TRBJ2-7, with D possibly called TRBD1 or TRBD2 (5 bases each). This CDR3 comprises 15 residues. CDR1 DFQATT and CDR2 SNEGSKA come from the germline V gene (reference sequence). The CDR3 protein is CGEWGRGFSSYEQYF. CDR3 DNA sequence: TGCGGTGAATGGGGGAGAGGATTTAGCTCCTACGAGCAGTACTTC.

The V and J genes are TRBV12-3 or TRBV12-4 and TRBJ2-5; 11 bases agree with TRBD1. The V gene end was trimmed by 6 bases and the J gene end by 5 bases; junction bases not matched to a gene: 11. The CDR3 length is 16 residues. In nucleotides, the CDR3 is TGTGCCAGCAGACACAACCCCGGACAGGGGGCGGAGACCCAGTACTTC. This codes for CASRHNPGQGAETQYF.

In this sample, this clonotype turned up a few times. The J gene is TRBJ2-5, the V gene TRBV7-9; a possible D gene is TRBD2 (5 bases). With 1 base removed from V and 5 bases from J, the gap between germline ends came to 11 bases. CDR1 is SEHNR and CDR2 is FQNEAQ in the germline V gene (reference sequence). The CDR3 extends over 14 amino acids. For the CDR3, the DNA is TGTGCCAGCAGCTTAGAAGAGGGTGCTGAGACCCAGTACTTC. Translated: CASSLEEGAETQYF.

The rearrangement uses TRBV27 and TRBJ2-5, with 10 bases fitting TRBD1. Matching the DNA end better, TRBJ2-7 makes the J call doubtful. CDR3 length equals 14 residues. Germline CDR1 reads MNHEY; CDR2 reads SMNVEV (reference sequence). CDR3 nucleotide sequence: TGTGCCAGCAGCCTCGGACAGGGGGTAAACGAGCAGTACTTC. This gives the protein CASSLGQGVNEQYF.

This clonotype appeared a few times. The chain joins TRBV10-3 to TRBJ2-3; 9 bases agree with TRBD2. Germline values: CDR1 ENHRY, CDR2 SYGVKD. With 5 bases clipped from V and 6 bases from J, the junction kept 9 bases outside the gene matches. This CDR3 contains 15 residues. The CDR3 bases are TGTGCCATCAGTACCGGGACTAGCCTTAAGGATACGCAGTATTTT. This sequence encodes CAISTGTSLKDTQYF.

The chain employs TRBV25-1 and TRBJ2-2; D perhaps matches TRBD1 (6 bases). Trimming cost V 4 bases and J 1 base, with 13 bases left between them. Per germline, CDR1 MGHDK and CDR2 SYGVNS. The CDR3 has 16 residues. In DNA, the CDR3 is TGTGCCAGCAGTGCGCCGGGACATAAGAACACCGGGGAGCTGTTTTTT. Translation gives CASSAPGHKNTGELFF.

This chain joins TRBV7-2 and TRBJ2-5; 8 bases map to TRBD2. The germline gives CDR1 SGHTA, CDR2 FQGNSA. The CDR3 loop spans 12 amino acids. Unmatched junction bases numbered 6, after V lost 11 bases and J lost 4 bases. CDR3 sequence: CAVRGGSETQYF. The CDR3 nucleotides are TGTGCCGTCCGCGGGGGGTCAGAGACCCAGTACTTC.

V usage is TRBV30 and J usage is TRBJ1-1, with 11 bases fitting TRBD1. CDR3 size: 14 residues. The V gene end was trimmed by 6 bases and the J gene end by 11 bases; junction bases not matched to a gene: 14. Germline V CDR1 and CDR2: GTSNPN, SVGIG (reference sequence). CDR3: CACTQGGTGGRAFF. The CDR3, as DNA: TGTGCCTGCACTCAGGGAGGGACAGGGGGACGCGCTTTCTTT.

This clonotype was detected a few times. The chain couples TRBV5-1 to TRBJ2-7; 12 bases align to TRBD2. The CDR3 consists of 15 residues. Germline lookup yields CDR1 SGHRS and CDR2 YFSETQ. After removal of 0 bases from V and 3 bases from J, the junction contained 1 base not matched to a gene. CDR3 region: CASSLAGLAGYEQYF. DNA of the CDR3: TGCGCCAGCAGCTTGGCGGGACTAGCGGGCTACGAGCAGTACTTC.

V usage is TRBV20-1 and J usage is TRBJ2-7, with 12 bases identical to TRBD1. The length of the CDR3 is 16 residues. The V gene end was trimmed by 0 bases and the J gene end by 5 bases; junction bases not matched to a gene: 8. The V gene's germline CDR1 is DFQATT and CDR2 SNEGSKA (reference sequence). This chain's CDR3 is CSARELRDRGLDEQYF. CDR3 in DNA: TGCAGTGCTAGAGAGCTCCGGGACAGGGGGCTCGACGAGCAGTACTTC.

The chain carries TRBV5-5 and TRBJ2-5, with 7 nucleotides matching TRBD1. Germline CDR1 and CDR2: SGHKS and YYEKEE (reference sequence). The CDR3 contains 17 residues. J lost 5 bases, V lost 4 bases, and 17 bases had no gene match. CDR3 sequence reads: CASSLLDGTAKGETQYF. The CDR3, as DNA: TGTGCCAGCAGCCTACTCGATGGGACAGCAAAAGGGGAGACCCAGTACTTC.

The chain links TRBV6-5 to TRBJ2-7; no definite D call. Germline lookup yields CDR1 MNHEY and CDR2 SVGAGI. Trimming shortened V by 9 bases and J by 3 bases, and 15 bases separated the two germline ends. The CDR3 length is 13 residues. The CDR3 DNA reads TGTGCCAGTTCCCCGACGGATCTCTACGAGCAGTACTTC. Protein sequence: CASSPTDLYEQYF.